This TCR beta chain was observed in a study of technical replicates of blood from several donors. The CDR3 has 15 residues. The V gene's germline CDR1 is SGHVS and CDR2 FQNEAQ. V shed 4 bases, J shed 4 bases, and the junction held 9 bases outside the gene matches. Clones were read by immunoSEQ multiplex PCR, and TCRdb kept only the in-frame ones, dropping some. The sample contains 62,000 or so clones, about 87% of which appear only once. Source material: PBMCs. The sequence was obtained from a human donor in good health. Some clones in this sample may be carry-over from other donors' samples. The J gene is TRBJ2-5, the V gene TRBV7-8; TRBD2 matches at 7 bases. The CDR3 protein is CASSWGLGGGETQYF. The CDR3 DNA follows: TGTGCCAGCAGCTGGGGACTTGGGGGGGGAGAGACCCAGTACTTC.